One and the same sample provided the 17 T cell receptor beta chains below, sequenced in a study of shared clonotypes between healthy human individuals (dated by TCRdb to the early 2020s). The library was prepared using the immunoSEQ multiplex PCR assay. The table was pulled from immuneACCESS by TCRdb, which kept in-frame rearrangements only. Such tables lose some clones; where checked, under half of the loss comes from unresolved V genes, and the rest has no known cause. The sample table lists 2,500,000 or so clones, around 94% of them with a count of one. Over 0.12% of the sample goes to the ten largest clones. What was sequenced was naive CD4+ T cells sorted from blood. Reading the label with the study, this specimen's cell subset or site is: CD45RA+ positively selected. Receptors were obtained from a man between 18 and 35 years old in good health.

In this sample, this clone turned up once. The chain recombines TRBV28 with TRBJ1-2, with TRBD1 as a possible D gene (6 bases). Trimming cost V 1 base and J 5 bases, with 14 bases left between them. CDR1 MDHEN and CDR2 SYDVKM come from the germline V gene. The CDR3 loop spans 15 amino acids. The CDR3 spells CASSLFSGTSYGYTF. As DNA, the CDR3 is TGTGCCAGCAGTTTATTCTCCGGGACATCGTATGGCTACACCTTC.

About this clone: At the DNA level, this CDR3 is encoded by other sequences in the same sample as well. This rearrangement joins TRBV9 to TRBJ2-3, with a possible D match to TRBD1 (5 bases). CDR1 is SGDLS, CDR2 YYNGEE, per germline. This CDR3 contains 13 residues. The V and J ends lost 2 bases and 4 bases respectively, with 8 bases between them. The CDR3 nucleotides are TGTGCCAGCAGCGTCCAGGGTTCAGATACGCAGTATTTT. Protein sequence: CASSVQGSDTQYF. Combining the CDR3 with reference TRBV9 and TRBJ2-3 gives the whole variable domain DSGVTQTPKHLITATGQRVTLRCSPRSGDLSVYWYQQSLDQGLQFLIQYYNGEERAKGNILERFSAQQFPDLHSELNLSSLELGDSALYFCASSVQGSDTQYFGPGTRLTVL.

The gene calls are TRBV4-3 and TRBJ2-7; 10 bases fit TRBD2. V was clipped by 1 base and J by 3 bases; unmatched bases: 12. The CDR3 is 18 amino acids. Germline-derived CDR1 and CDR2 are LGHNA and YSLEER. CDR3 amino acids: CASSQAPGSSGRDYEQYF. The CDR3, as DNA: TGCGCCAGCAGCCAAGCCCCCGGGTCTAGCGGGAGAGACTACGAGCAGTACTTC.

The chain couples TRBV2 to TRBJ1-2; 9 bases are shared with TRBD1. The germline CDR1 and CDR2 sequences are SNHLY and FYNNEI. Unmatched junction bases numbered 11, after V lost 6 bases and J lost 6 bases. The CDR3 runs 15 residues. CDR3 bases: TGTGCCAGCAGCGGGATCGGGACAGGGAGGAATGGCTACACCTTC. It is translated as CASSGIGTGRNGYTF.

The V and J genes are TRBV27 and TRBJ1-6; D is perhaps TRBD1 (6 bases). The CDR3 has 14 residues. CDR1 and CDR2 from the germline V gene are MNHEY and SMNVEV (reference sequence). The V end was cut by 8 bases, the J end by 8 bases, with 16 bases between. CDR3: CASLSGGAYSPLHF. CDR3 coding DNA: TGTGCCAGCTTATCTGGGGGGGCCTATTCACCCCTCCACTTT.

The V call is TRBV11-3, the J call TRBJ2-1; D remains ambiguous. Per the germline V gene, CDR1 is SGHNT and CDR2 is YENEEA. V was shortened by 8 bases and J by 8 bases, with 16 bases between the two germline ends. The length of the CDR3 is 13 residues. In DNA form, the CDR3 reads TGTGCCAGCGAAGGTTACGGCTCCGATGAGCAGTTCTTC. Its protein is CASEGYGSDEQFF.

The chain joins TRBV2 to TRBJ1-5; D perhaps matches TRBD1 (6 bases). V shed 6 bases and J shed 3 bases, with 15 bases lying between them. CDR3 size: 15 residues. Germline V gene sequence: CDR1 SNHLY, CDR2 FYNNEI. The CDR3 sequence: CASSGEGGFNQPQHF. Written as DNA, the CDR3 is TGTGCCAGCAGCGGCGAGGGGGGTTTCAATCAGCCCCAGCATTTT.

The chain couples TRBV5-1 to TRBJ1-1, with a tentative D call TRBD1 (6 bases). CDR3 length: 14 amino acids. Germline-derived CDR1 and CDR2 are SGHRS and YFSETQ. Trimming removed 4 bases at V and 2 bases at J, with 12 bases between. The CDR3 sequence is CASSRDITNTEAFF. CDR3 DNA: TGCGCCAGCAGCCGGGACATAACCAACACTGAAGCTTTCTTT.

The chain couples TRBV7-9 to TRBJ2-1; D gene ambiguous. Germline CDR1 SEHNR, CDR2 FQNEAQ (reference sequence). This CDR3 contains 13 residues. V was cut by 0 bases and J by 11 bases, with 11 bases left in between. CDR3 sequence: CASSLAPQVKQFF. The CDR3 DNA follows: TGTGCCAGCAGCTTAGCCCCCCAGGTGAAGCAGTTCTTC.

The V gene is TRBV15, the J gene TRBJ2-3; 9 bases fit TRBD2. CDR1 is LNHNV and CDR2 is YYDKDF in the germline V gene (reference sequence). The CDR3 is 20 residues long. V shed 0 bases, J shed 0 bases, and the junction held 13 bases outside the gene matches. The CDR3, as DNA: TGTGCCACCAGCAGAGATGAGGTCCTAGCGGGAAGTTCCAGCACAGATACGCAGTATTTT. It yields the protein CATSRDEVLAGSSSTDTQYF.

The chain carries TRBV18 and TRBJ1-6; no reliable D call. V was shortened by 5 bases and J by 4 bases, with 3 bases between the two germline ends. The length of the CDR3 is 12 residues. Germline V gene data show CDR1 as KGHSH and CDR2 as LQKENI. This chain's CDR3 is CASSTYNSPLHF. The CDR3 coding sequence is TGTGCCAGCTCAACGTATAATTCACCCCTCCACTTT.

The chain recombines TRBV18 with TRBJ2-5; D possibly corresponds to TRBD2 (6 bases). CDR1 and CDR2 (germline): KGHSH, LQKENI. This CDR3 has 13 residues. The ends were cut back, 5 bases at V and 4 bases at J, with 11 bases in the middle. CDR3 DNA sequence: TGTGCCAGCTCATGGTGGGGAGGAGAGACCCAGTACTTC. Protein: CASSWWGGETQYF.

The J gene is TRBJ2-7, the V gene TRBV6-1; D gene ambiguous. The ends were cut back, 7 bases at V and 0 bases at J, with 7 bases in the middle. This CDR3 region has 12 residues. CDR1 is MNHNS and CDR2 is SASEGT in the germline V gene. CDR3 sequence: CASNKNSYEQYF. CDR3 bases: TGTGCCAGCAACAAAAACTCCTACGAGCAGTACTTC.

The V gene is TRBV19, the J gene TRBJ2-5; possible D gene TRBD1, 6 bases. This CDR3 has 13 residues. Deletions cut 6 bases from V and 4 bases from J, with 12 bases between. Germline CDR1 reads LNHDA; CDR2 reads SQIVND (reference sequence). CDR3 nucleotide sequence: TGTGCCAGTAGCCCCACAGGGAGAGAGACCCAGTACTTC. This encodes CASSPTGRETQYF.

The table lists this clone with a count of one. This chain connects TRBV30 to TRBJ1-5; D unresolved. The CDR3 has 14 amino acids. The V gene's germline CDR1 is GTSNPN and CDR2 SVGIG (reference sequence). The V end lost 3 bases, the J end lost 1 base, and 10 bases lay between the germline ends. CDR3 in amino acids: CAWSLPGSNQPQHF. For the CDR3, the DNA is TGTGCCTGGAGCTTGCCGGGGAGCAATCAGCCCCAGCATTTT.

This rearrangement joins TRBV6-5 to TRBJ1-6; 9 nucleotides align to TRBD1. This CDR3 region has 13 residues. The V segment lost 10 bases and the J segment 5 bases; nucleotides outside the gene matches: 3. In germline, CDR1 is MNHEY, CDR2 SVGAGI. The CDR3 reads CATRTGDNSPLHF. The DNA for the CDR3 is TGTGCCACACGGACAGGGGATAATTCACCCCTCCACTTT.

The chain recombines TRBV18 with TRBJ2-7, with a weak D call TRBD1 (6 bases). This CDR3 is 16 amino acids long. V shed 2 bases and J shed 0 bases, with 14 bases lying between them. Germline lookup yields CDR1 KGHSH and CDR2 LQKENI. CDR3 loop: CASSPTTGTFSYEQYF. The CDR3, as DNA: TGTGCCAGCTCACCAACGACCGGGACATTCTCCTACGAGCAGTACTTC.